A single sample gave rise to the 3 T cell receptor beta chains below, sequenced in a study of somatic mutations in cytotoxic T cells in rheumatoid arthritis. TCRdb keeps only in-frame clones here, not all; method: immunoSEQ multiplex PCR. The sample has around 20,000 clones, about 70% seen once. What was sequenced was CD8+ T cells sorted from blood. These receptors were obtained from an adult with rheumatoid arthritis.

This CDR3 reads CASSVAAGGSYEQYF. The CDR3 DNA follows: TGTGCCAGCAGTGTTGCGGCAGGGGGCTCCTACGAGCAGTACTTC. V gene TRBV7-9 combines with J gene TRBJ2-7; 7 bases align to TRBD1. Trimming removed 6 bases from V and 0 bases from J; junction bases left unmatched: 8. Per the germline V gene, CDR1 is SEHNR and CDR2 is FQNEAQ (reference sequence). There are 15 residues in the CDR3.

This sequence joins TRBV5-1 and TRBJ1-2; a weak D match, TRBD1 (6 bases). CDR1 and CDR2 from the germline V gene are SGHRS and YFSETQ. The CDR3 consists of 14 residues. V lost 0 bases, J lost 6 bases, and 12 bases lay in between. The CDR3 DNA reads as TGCGCCAGCAGCTTGGAAACAGGGACGGATGGCTACACCTTC. This codes for CASSLETGTDGYTF.

This chain connects TRBV13 to TRBJ2-1, with TRBD1 as a possible D gene (6 bases). The V end lost 1 base, the J end lost 5 bases, and 9 bases lay between the germline ends. Per germline, CDR1 PRHDT and CDR2 FYEKMQ (reference sequence). This CDR3 is 14 amino acids long. CDR3 amino acids: CASSLEQGDNEQFF. Written as DNA, the CDR3 is TGTGCCAGCAGCTTAGAACAGGGAGACAATGAGCAGTTCTTC.